This T cell receptor (beta chain) was identified during a study of T-cell memory formation after mild COVID-19. The wider study: There were largely donor-specific TCR clusters.

Study observations and caveats: SARS-CoV-2 specificity was not confirmed for second-wave clones peaking on day 37. Contracting CD4+ clones sat mainly in CM and EM; CD8+ in EMRA. The study detected some responding clones in pre-infection memory, suggesting cross-reactive memory joined.

The CDR3 spans 16 residues. Germline V lookup: CDR1 SGHTA, CDR2 FQGNSA. The V end lost 5 bases, the J end lost 1 base, and 14 bases lay between the germline ends. As regards this clonotype: What it recognizes is unknown.

TCRdb processed the 5' RACE reads anew with MiXCR; each CDR3 protein has one entry. The data show under 40,000 distinct CDR3 sequences, 6.1% seen once. The chain couples TRBV7-2 to TRBJ2-2; D remains unclear. Material for sequencing was PBMCs or a T cell subset sorted from them (not recorded which). The receptor was derived from an adult who had mild COVID-19 (a few samples of this study predate the infection). Cell type and time point are not known. As DNA, the CDR3 is TGTGCCAGCAGCGCGCCTAGTCGCCGGAACACCGGGGAGCTGTTTTTT. It specifies CASSAPSRRNTGELFF.